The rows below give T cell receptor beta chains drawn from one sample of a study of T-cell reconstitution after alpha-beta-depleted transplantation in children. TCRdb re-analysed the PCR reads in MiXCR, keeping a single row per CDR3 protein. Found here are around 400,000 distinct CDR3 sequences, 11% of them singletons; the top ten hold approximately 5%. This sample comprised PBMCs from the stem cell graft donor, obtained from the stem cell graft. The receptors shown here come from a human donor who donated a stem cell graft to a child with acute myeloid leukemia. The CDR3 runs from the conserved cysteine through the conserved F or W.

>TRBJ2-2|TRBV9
CASSVAVATNTGELFF
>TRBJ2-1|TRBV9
CASSGSTYNEQFF
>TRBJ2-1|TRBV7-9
CASSFTSWDEQFF
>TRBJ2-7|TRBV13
CASSFMASGYEQYF
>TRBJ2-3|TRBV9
CASSAGTSGRSADTQYF
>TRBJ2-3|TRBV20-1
CSASPRLAGTDTQYF
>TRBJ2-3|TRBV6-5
CASSYEAGTDTQYF
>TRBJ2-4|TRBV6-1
CASSETSGPKNIQYF
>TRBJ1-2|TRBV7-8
CASSLGTGGIYGYTF
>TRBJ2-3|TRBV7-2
CASSLADMGDTVEDTQYF
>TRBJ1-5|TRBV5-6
CASSLWGNQPQHF
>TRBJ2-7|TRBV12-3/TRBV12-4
CASSLQLEQYF
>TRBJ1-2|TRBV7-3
CASSLIGGAVTF
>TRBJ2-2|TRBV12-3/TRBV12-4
CASRGGGQGPGELFF
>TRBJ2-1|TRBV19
CASRAGTGDYNEQFF
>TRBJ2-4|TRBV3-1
CASSQGAGFGIQYF
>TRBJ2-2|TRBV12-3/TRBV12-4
CASSLGSLGELFF
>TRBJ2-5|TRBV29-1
CSVGKTQETQYF
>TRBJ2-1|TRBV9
CASSAGLAYYNEQFF
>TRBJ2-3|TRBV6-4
CASSDSVGGVADTQYF
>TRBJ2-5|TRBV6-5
CASSYSNRGIETQYF
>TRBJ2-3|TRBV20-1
CSAIGRESTDTQYF
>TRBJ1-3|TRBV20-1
CSADGVGNTIYF
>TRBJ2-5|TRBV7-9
CASSWGTTYQETQYF
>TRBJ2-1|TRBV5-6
CASSWITGGGYNEQFF